This TCR beta chain was retrieved from a study of shared clonotypes between healthy human individuals. Overall study findings and caveats: Non-shared clonotypes had lower generation probabilities than clonotypes shared by all four sorted-subset donors.

TCRdb's copy holds only in-frame clones and misses some; the assay was immunoSEQ multiplex PCR. The top ten clones hold about 0.41% of a sample with 2 million to 2.5 million clones, over 90% of them seen once. A word on this clone: What it binds is not known.

Trimming stripped 8 bases from V and 4 bases from J, with 23 bases between. This CDR3 has 16 amino acids. CDR1 is LNHDA, CDR2 SQIVND, per germline (reference sequence). Donors, healthy HIV-negative adults, lacked recent acute infections or vaccinations. The TCR was taken from a man aged 18 to 35 in good health. Some clones in this sample may be carry-over from other donors' samples. The rearrangement uses TRBV19 and TRBJ1-1; TRBD1 might be the D (6 bases). Material for sequencing was naive CD4+ T cells from PBMCs. Subset here: CD45RA+ positively selected. The CDR3 spells CASSTTAARGPTEAFF. CDR3 nucleotide sequence: TGTGCCAGTTCAACCACCGCGGCCAGGGGTCCCACTGAAGCTTTCTTT.